Below are 12 T cell receptor beta chains sequenced from a single sample in a study of regulatory T cells in long-lasting Graves disease. Combining iRepertoire HTBI primers with Arm-PCR of CDR3 regions, the authors built TCR beta libraries. TCRdb called the multiplex PCR reads again in MiXCR, with one record for every CDR3 protein. Of over 400,000 distinct CDR3 sequences in the sample, approximately 14% were seen once. The time point here: newly diagnosed GD, antithyroid drugs for less than 3 months. Generation of the TCR library employed RNA extracted from PBMCs. This same sample was also taken into another study, of T cells in Graves' hyperthyroidism and ophthalmopathy.

Material: peripheral blood mononuclear cells (PBMCs), obtained at new diagnosis, from a patient treated with antithyroid drugs. These receptors all stem from a woman aged 50 to 60 with Graves disease.

This clonotype was observed many times. V usage is TRBV20-1 and J usage is TRBJ1-1; unclear D gene. The CDR3 covers 13 residues. Germline loops: CDR1 DFQATT, CDR2 SNEGSKA (reference sequence). The CDR3 region is CSPRVDWNTEAFF. CDR3 coding DNA: TGCAGCCCAAGGGTGGACTGGAACACTGAAGCTTTCTTT.

A note on this clonotype: A much larger clone lies one base from this, so it may be a read error. The chain joins TRBV3-1 to TRBJ2-1, with 11 nucleotides matching TRBD2. Germline CDR1 is LGHDT and CDR2 is YNNKEL (reference sequence). This CDR3 is 15 amino acids long. Here the CDR3 reads CASSHILAGENEHFF. The CDR3 DNA follows: TGTGCCAGCAGCCATATACTAGCGGGAGAGAATGAGCATTTCTTC.

This chain links TRBV6-1 with TRBJ1-2; D might be TRBD1 (5 bases). Germline CDR1 reads MNHNS; CDR2 reads SASEGT. V gave up 6 bases and J gave up 5 bases, with 13 bases separating them. The CDR3 is made up of 13 amino acids. CDR3 amino acids: CASRRDSKYGYTF. The DNA for the CDR3 is TGTGCCAGCAGACGAGACAGTAAATATGGCTACACCTTC.

This clonotype has only a few counts. V and J are TRBV14 and TRBJ1-5; no firm D call. The CDR3 consists of 13 residues. Trimming pared 1 base from V and 4 bases from J, leaving 5 bases between. Germline lookup yields CDR1 SGHDN and CDR2 FVKESK. This chain's CDR3 is CASSQGTNQPQHF. In nucleotides, the CDR3 is TGTGCCAGCAGCCAAGGGACGAATCAGCCCCAGCATTTT.

This clonotype was counted many times. This rearrangement joins TRBV7-8 to TRBJ2-5, with a possible D match to TRBD1 (6 bases). In germline, CDR1 is SGHVS, CDR2 FQNEAQ. This CDR3 is 15 amino acids long. Trimming removed 5 bases from V and 4 bases from J, with 17 bases in between. This chain's CDR3 is CASSPTGQKGETQYF. In nucleotides, the CDR3 is TGTGCCAGCAGCCCCACAGGGCAGAAAGGAGAGACCCAGTACTTC.

This clonotype was counted at least ten times. CDR3 nucleotide sequence: TGTGCCAGCAGTTTATCAGGGTATGTCGACTTTAGTTCCTCTGGGGCCAACGTCCTGACTTTC. Translation gives CASSLSGYVDFSSSGANVLTF. The chain uses TRBV27 and TRBJ2-6, with D uncertain. The CDR3 covers 21 residues. Germline V gene lookup returns CDR1 MNHEY and CDR2 SMNVEV (reference sequence). V was trimmed by 0 bases and J by 0 bases, leaving 21 bases between them. Using reference TRBV27 and TRBJ2-6 for the parts outside the CDR3, the full variable domain is EAQVTQNPRYLITVTGKKLTVTCSQNMNHEYMSWYRQDPGLGLRQIYYSMNVEVTDKGDVPEGYKVSRKEKRNFPLILESPSPNQTSLYFCASSLSGYVDFSSSGANVLTFGAGSRLTVL.

Note on this clonotype: It may be a read error: a sequence one base away is much more abundant. CDR3: CASSFPSRTDTQYF. The CDR3 DNA sequence: TGCGCCAGCAGCTTCCCTAGTAGGACAGATACGCAGTATTTT. The J gene is TRBJ2-3, the V gene TRBV5-1; D is uncertain. V lost 2 bases to trimming and J lost 3 bases, with 10 bases between them. The CDR3 spans 14 residues. Per the germline V gene, CDR1 is SGHRS and CDR2 is YFSETQ.

In this sample, this clonotype turned up a few times. The CDR3 nucleotides are TGCGCAAAGGGGAGAATGAACACTGAAGCTTTCTTT. Residues: CAKGRMNTEAFF. This rearrangement joins TRBV10-1 to TRBJ1-1; tentatively, D is TRBD1 (5 bases). The CDR3 has 12 amino acids. Germline V lookup: CDR1 WNHNN, CDR2 SYGVQD (reference sequence).

The chain uses TRBV7-9 and TRBJ2-1, with 10 bases identical to TRBD1. From germline, CDR1 is SEHNR and CDR2 FQNEAQ (reference sequence). After removal of 6 bases from V and 8 bases from J, the junction contained 10 bases not matched to a gene. This CDR3 region has 15 residues. The CDR3 DNA follows: TGTGCCAGCAGGTCCCGGGACAGGGGCTTTCATGAGCAGTTCTTC. This gives the protein CASRSRDRGFHEQFF.

This clonotype was recorded at least ten times. The chain couples TRBV28 to TRBJ1-1, with D perhaps matching TRBD1 (5 bases). The V end lost 5 bases, the J end lost 1 base, and 14 bases lay between the germline ends. Germline-derived CDR1 and CDR2 are MDHEN and SYDVKM. This CDR3 is 15 amino acids long. The CDR3 here is CASSQPMGGNTEAFF. CDR3 DNA sequence: TGTGCCAGCAGTCAACCTATGGGGGGGAACACTGAAGCTTTCTTT. The whole variable domain, remainder taken from reference TRBV28 and TRBJ1-1, is DVKVTQSSRYLVKRTGEKVFLECVQDMDHENMFWYRQDPGLGLRLIYFSYDVKMKEKGDIPEGYSVSREKKERFSLILESASTNQTSMYLCASSQPMGGNTEAFFGQGTRLTVV.

In this sample, this clonotype turned up many times. This chain connects TRBV10-3 to TRBJ1-4, with a weak D call TRBD1 (6 bases). Germline V gene sequence: CDR1 ENHRY, CDR2 SYGVKD. This CDR3 spans 13 amino acids. Trimming cost V 7 bases and J 5 bases, with 11 bases left between them. CDR3 in amino acids: CAINTGINEKLFF. CDR3 DNA sequence: TGTGCCATCAATACAGGGATAAATGAAAAACTGTTTTTT.

The sample holds many counts of this clonotype. The gene calls are TRBV6-2 or TRBV6-3 and TRBJ2-5; the D gene is possibly TRBD1 (5 bases). Germline CDR1 and CDR2: MNHEY and SVGEGT. The CDR3 spans 14 residues. Trimming cost V 6 bases and J 4 bases, with 15 bases left between them. CDR3 bases: TGTGCCAGCAGAAGCGATCGACAGAGAGAGACCCAGTACTTC. It translates to CASRSDRQRETQYF.